The present T cell receptor beta chain was sequenced within a study of blood T cell repertoires in COVID-19. In the study overall: Researchers got acute and convalescent COVID-19 samples from the United States, Italy and Spain.

V was shortened by 3 bases and J by 0 bases, with 4 bases between the two germline ends. The length of the CDR3 is 13 residues. Clones were sequenced by immunoSEQ multiplex PCR, and TCRdb holds only the in-frame ones, with some missing. The data contain about 120,000 clones, approximately 80% of them seen just once; the ten biggest clones take up around 10%. V is TRBV12-3 or TRBV12-4 and J is TRBJ2-3; D unclear. The sample comprised peripheral blood. The receptor was derived from a human donor in a cohort sampled during active COVID-19. The CDR3 sequence is CASSFPSTDTQYF. The CDR3 nucleotides read TGTGCCAGCAGTTTTCCTAGCACAGATACGCAGTATTTT.